A selection of T cell receptor beta chains follows, all from one sample in a study of shared clonotypes between healthy human individuals. Method: immunoSEQ multiplex PCR; TCRdb's copy keeps in-frame clones and lacks some. This sample has millions of clones, with about 92% found just once. Material for sequencing was naive CD8+ T cells from PBMCs. The receptors shown here come from a man aged 18 to 30 in good health. Some clones in this sample may be carry-over from other donors' samples. The CDR3 runs from the conserved cysteine through the conserved F or W. The D gene is left open where the match is weak. Only part of the rows carry a size: once, few, many, or a class if the clone is expanded.

TRBD2 TRBJ2-1 NA TRBV5-1 CASRLLAGAGNEQFF TGCGCCAGCAGACTCTTAGCGGGAGCTGGCAATGAGCAGTTCTTC
NA TRBJ1-1 NA TRBV7-3 CASSPSGPMNTEAFF TGTGCCAGCAGCCCCTCAGGGCCAATGAACACTGAAGCTTTCTTT
NA TRBJ2-3 NA TRBV5-4 CASSLEQFTDTQYF TGTGCCAGCAGCTTAGAACAATTCACAGATACGCAGTATTTT
NA TRBJ1-4 once TRBV5-1 CASSWVTGGTNEKLFF TGCGCCAGCAGCTGGGTGACTGGAGGCACTAATGAAAAACTGTTTTTT
NA TRBJ1-2 NA TRBV27 CASLSFSGYYTF TGTGCCAGCCTAAGTTTTTCGGGGTACTACACCTTC
TRBD2 TRBJ2-1 NA TRBV7-8 CASSLGLAGGQINEQFF TGTGCCAGCAGCTTAGGGCTAGCGGGAGGCCAAATAAATGAGCAGTTCTTC
NA TRBJ2-7 NA TRBV4-3 CASSPQGDYDKQYF TGCGCCAGCAGCCCGCAGGGGGACTACGATAAGCAGTACTTC
NA TRBJ1-2 NA TRBV9 CASSGYGYTF TGTGCCAGCAGCGGATATGGCTACACCTTC
TRBD1 TRBJ1-1 NA TRBV9 CASSPGTGSWYTEAFF TGTGCCAGCAGCCCAGGGACAGGGTCTTGGTACACTGAAGCTTTCTTT
NA TRBJ1-3 NA TRBV27 CASSIGRGPGNTIYF TGTGCCAGCAGTATCGGTCGGGGGCCCGGAAACACCATATATTTT
TRBD2 TRBJ2-7 once TRBV7-2 CASSPRGSGWNYEQYF TGTGCCAGCAGCCCCCGGGGTAGCGGGTGGAACTACGAGCAGTACTTC
TRBD1 TRBJ2-2 NA TRBV15 CATSATGDTGELFF TGTGCCACCAGCGCCACAGGGGACACCGGGGAGCTGTTTTTT
TRBD2 TRBJ2-1 NA TRBV7-2 CASRHPSPAGSYNEQFF TGTGCCAGCAGACATCCTTCCCCAGCGGGGTCCTACAATGAGCAGTTCTTC
TRBD2 TRBJ2-2 NA TRBV5-6 CASSLELAGPSGELFF TGTGCCAGCAGCTTGGAACTAGCGGGCCCCTCCGGGGAGCTGTTTTTT
NA TRBJ2-5 NA TRBV7-9 CASSADRRETQYF TGTGCCAGCAGCGCCGACAGGCGAGAGACCCAGTACTTC
NA TRBJ1-1 NA TRBV7-9 CASSLVGEPQNTEAFF TGTGCCAGCAGCTTAGTGGGGGAGCCGCAGAACACTGAAGCTTTCTTT
TRBD1 TRBJ1-4 NA TRBV5-1 CASSLGRGPDGEKLFF TGCGCCAGCAGCTTGGGCAGGGGGCCGGACGGTGAAAAACTGTTTTTT
NA TRBJ1-3 once TRBV19 CASTQDLFSGNTIYF TGTGCCAGTACACAAGACTTATTCTCTGGAAACACCATATATTTT
NA TRBJ2-5 NA TRBV7-8 CASSAPGWLANQETQYF TGTGCCAGCAGCGCCCCGGGGTGGCTAGCGAACCAAGAGACCCAGTACTTC
NA TRBJ2-7 few TRBV11-3 CAETHEQYF TGTGCCGAAACCCACGAGCAGTACTTC
NA TRBJ2-5 NA TRBV2 CASINRVPQETQYF TGTGCCAGCATCAACAGGGTACCTCAAGAGACCCAGTACTTC
NA TRBJ2-7 NA TRBV7-9 CASGPDLFYEQYF TGTGCCAGCGGACCCGACCTCTTCTACGAGCAGTACTTC
NA TRBJ2-5 NA TRBV28 CASGDRLGETQYF TGTGCCAGCGGAGACAGGCTGGGGGAGACCCAGTACTTC
TRBD1 TRBJ1-1 NA TRBV2 CASSWDRIVMNTEAFF TGTGCCAGCAGTTGGGACAGGATAGTTATGAACACTGAAGCTTTCTTT
TRBD1 TRBJ1-2 NA TRBV16 CASSQLRTGAKDLGYTF TGTGCCAGCAGCCAACTACGGACAGGTGCAAAAGACCTTGGCTACACCTTC
NA TRBJ2-7 NA TRBV28 CASSWDTYYEQYF TGTGCCAGCAGTTGGGACACTTACTACGAGCAGTACTTC
TRBD1 TRBJ1-2 NA TRBV9 CASSASPGTGYGYTF TGTGCCAGCAGCGCCAGCCCCGGGACAGGTTATGGCTACACCTTC
NA TRBJ2-7 NA TRBV30 CAWSIGAYYEQYF TGTGCCTGGAGTATTGGCGCCTATTACGAGCAGTACTTC
TRBD1 TRBJ1-1 NA TRBV7-2 CASSPRQGDTEAFF TGTGCCAGCAGCCCGAGACAGGGGGACACTGAAGCTTTCTTT
NA TRBJ2-1 NA TRBV28 CASSLGGENNEQFF TGTGCCAGCAGTTTGGGGGGAGAAAACAATGAGCAGTTCTTC
TRBD1 TRBJ2-7 NA TRBV19 CASSIRDSYEQYF TGTGCCAGTAGTATAAGGGACAGCTACGAGCAGTACTTC
NA TRBJ1-3 NA TRBV10-3 CAISDGLAKKSSGNTIYF TGTGCCATCAGTGATGGATTGGCTAAGAAGTCGAGCGGAAACACCATATATTTT
TRBD1 TRBJ2-5 NA TRBV7-9 CASSLNPTGGEKETQYF TGTGCCAGCAGCTTAAACCCGACAGGGGGAGAGAAAGAGACCCAGTACTTC
NA TRBJ2-7 NA TRBV27 CASSLLGRRSYEQYF TGTGCCAGCAGTTTATTAGGACGTCGGAGCTACGAGCAGTACTTC
NA TRBJ2-2 NA TRBV28 CASSFLNTGELFF TGTGCCAGCAGTTTCCTTAACACCGGGGAGCTGTTTTTT
TRBD2 TRBJ2-1 NA TRBV11-3 CASSLGTSGYNEQFF TGTGCCAGCAGCTTAGGGACTAGCGGCTACAATGAGCAGTTCTTC
TRBD2 TRBJ2-3 NA TRBV9 CASSAGGLGVATQYF TGTGCCAGCAGCGCCGGGGGACTAGGCGTAGCTACGCAGTATTTT
NA TRBJ2-1 NA TRBV15 CATSRVGRLEQFF TGTGCCACCAGCAGAGTCGGCCGGTTGGAGCAGTTCTTC
NA TRBJ1-1 NA TRBV6-1 CASSEGGIPEAFF TGTGCCAGCAGTGAGGGGGGGATACCTGAAGCTTTCTTT
NA TRBJ1-5 NA TRBV28 CASSLLFGGSNQPQHF TGTGCCAGCAGTTTATTATTTGGTGGGAGCAATCAGCCCCAGCATTTT
NA TRBJ1-5 NA TRBV6-6 CASSKGFDRTNQPQHF TGTGCCAGCAGTAAGGGATTCGACAGAACCAATCAGCCCCAGCATTTT
TRBD1 TRBJ2-7 NA TRBV9 CASSMIPGQGTEQYF TGTGCCAGCAGCATGATACCGGGACAGGGTACCGAGCAGTACTTC
NA TRBJ1-2 NA TRBV28 CASSLSAAIPNYGYTF TGTGCCAGCAGTTTGTCGGCAGCAATACCTAACTATGGCTACACCTTC